A selection of T cell receptor beta chains follows, all from one sample in a study of control samples from healthy donors and cancer patients. The protocol was immunoSEQ multiplex PCR, while the TCRdb copy is restricted to in-frame clones and leaves out a portion. In the table there are some 160,000 clones, roughly 89% of which are singletons. Sequencing was carried out using blood. All receptors come from a man aged 25 to 45 in good health. The CDR3 runs from the conserved cysteine through the conserved F or W. The size entry is marked missing in some rows and otherwise reads once, few, many or a size class.

j_call | v_call | clone_size | cdr3_aa
TRBJ2-3 | TRBV6-4 | few | CASARTSGGTDTQYF
TRBJ1-5 | TRBV4-1 | - | CASSQEPGTGGYNQPQHF
TRBJ2-7 | TRBV10-3 | - | CAISHSGSPYEQYF
TRBJ1-2 | TRBV7-8 | - | CASSPDRVNDGYTF
TRBJ2-1 | TRBV11-2 | - | CASRAGTSGSGFF
TRBJ2-3 | TRBV9 | - | CASSVGSGATDTQYF
TRBJ2-7 | TRBV3-1/TRBV3-2 | few | CASSQRESSQYF
TRBJ2-3 | TRBV11-2 | - | CASSLYIGTGALAQLQYF
TRBJ2-7 | TRBV2 | - | CASSVGTDRYF
TRBJ2-1 | TRBV11-3 | - | CASSLESSGDGSYNEQFF
TRBJ2-1 | TRBV7-2 | once | CASSLMGTPGGNEQFF
TRBJ2-2 | TRBV24-1 | - | CATSDLGLNTGELFF
TRBJ1-2 | TRBV4-1 | once | CASSPETDSYGYTF
TRBJ2-7 | TRBV7-8 | - | CASSPSGREQYF
TRBJ2-2 | TRBV19 | - | CASKLALGGTALTGELFF
TRBJ2-7 | TRBV6-2/TRBV6-3 | once | CASSSPVRDRFYEQYF
TRBJ2-5 | TRBV2 | - | CASRGGLRETQYF
TRBJ1-6 | TRBV29-1 | few | CSVGSSNNSPLHF
TRBJ2-5 | TRBV29-1 | once | CSVELAGVQETQYF
TRBJ1-1 | TRBV11-2 | - | CASSLGALNTEAFF
TRBJ2-5 | TRBV6-5 | - | CASTLGGGESVTQYF
TRBJ1-2 | TRBV5-1 | - | CASSLDREFGYTF
TRBJ2-7 | TRBV6-6 | once | CASSDIRYEQYF
TRBJ1-4 | TRBV15 | - | CATSRSNEKLFF
TRBJ1-1 | TRBV13 | - | CASSLAGGDTEAFF
TRBJ1-2 | TRBV5-1 | - | CASSALGATGYTF
TRBJ1-1 | TRBV7-2 | once | CASSLGQGIKAFF
TRBJ2-2 | TRBV19 | - | CASSIRNRGSTGELFF
TRBJ1-4 | TRBV4-2 | - | CASSRMGGSNEKLFF
TRBJ1-3 | TRBV9 | - | CASSPQKGSGNTIYF
TRBJ2-7 | TRBV13 | - | CASRVWRSDGYEQYF
TRBJ2-3 | TRBV11-3 | few | CASSLGGAPTDTQYF
TRBJ2-5 | TRBV6-5 | - | CASTLESGGKETQYF